The TCR beta chain described here comes from a study of OX40 agonist ivuxolimab in advanced cancers. The study's findings and limits: Normalized T-cell clonal expansion was also low in some nonresponders.

Details on this clone: Its specificity is not known.

With 6 bases removed from V and 8 bases from J, the gap between germline ends came to 22 bases. From germline, CDR1 is MNHEY and CDR2 SVGAGI. The CDR3 is made up of 15 amino acids. Sequencing used immunoSEQ multiplex PCR; TCRdb keeps in-frame clones, though not all of them. The sample gives 55,000 to 65,000 clones, about 91% of which show up once; roughly 0.45% is in the top ten. Sequences were derived from CD4+ or CD8+ T cells sorted from blood, sampled in a trial of the OX40 agonist ivuxolimab. This sequence originates from an adult with an advanced solid tumor such as melanoma, head and neck, liver or kidney cancer. The chain joins TRBV6-5 to TRBJ1-2; possible D gene TRBD1, 6 bases. CDR3 sequence: CASRATWGAANGYTF. For the CDR3, the DNA is TGTGCCAGCAGAGCGACCTGGGGGGCGGCTAACGGCTACACCTTC.